This TCR beta chain derives from a study of T cells in Graves' hyperthyroidism and ophthalmopathy (dated by TCRdb to between 2019 and 2020). Describing the broader study: Peripheral blood samples were taken at the time of initial diagnosis, prior to any treatment. Following sampling, methimazole starting at 30 mg daily was given to hyperthyroidism patients, and high-dose intravenous methylprednisolone was given to ophthalmopathy patients. According to the paper, TCR Vbeta CDR3 sequencing was carried out on over 130 peripheral blood samples, which came from 40 to 45 ophthalmopathy, fewer than 80 hyperthyroidism and some 17 progressor patients. TCR V-J signatures able to tell the groups apart were searched for in a discovery cohort of 90 to 100 patients, of whom approximately 40 had Graves' ophthalmopathy and around 56 had stable Graves' hyperthyroidism. An independent validation cohort of 18 to 20 hyperthyroidism patients and about 16 patients who later progressed to ophthalmopathy tested prospective prediction of ophthalmopathy. Thyroid tissue and blood T-cell repertoires from six Graves' hyperthyroidism patients were also compared in the study. The 85 to 100 discovery patients were randomly split 7:3 into training and test sets.

There are many counts of this clonotype. The antigen this receptor binds is unknown. No base-level quality is on record; no much larger clone is a single base apart. Ophthalmopathy patients had moderately to severely active disease, with a Clinical Activity Score of 3 or more, a NOSPECS grade of 4 or more, and a disease duration of less than 3 months. The study excluded patients with uncontrolled infections, other autoimmune diseases, pregnancy or lactation. Clinical symptoms, serum thyroxine and TRAb, thyroid ultrasound, and orbital computed tomography formed the basis for the diagnoses. PBMCs were separated from roughly 9.3 ml of fresh peripheral blood using Ficoll-Paque density gradient centrifugation. Total RNA was extracted using Trizol reagent, and RNA quality was assessed on an Agilent 2100 Bioanalyzer. Measured from the cysteine to the phenylalanine, the CDR3 is 15 residues long. The DNA shown is the 45-base CDR3, in frame from base 1. CDR1 MDHEN and CDR2 SYDVKM were looked up in the germline V gene. V and J are truncated by 3 bases and 6 bases respectively, leaving an intervening sequence of 16 bases.

The TCR beta CDR3 regions were amplified from the RNA transcripts. The TCR CDR3 was subjected to a first round of RT-PCR using the HTBI primer set and the Qiagen OneStep RT-PCR kit. Libraries were constructed in a second round of multiplex PCR, after which size selection and purification were performed. Libraries were sequenced paired-end with 100 bp reads on an Illumina HiSeq2000. From the authors' description of their analysis: SOAPnuke was used to process the raw data, with reads discarded if the reads contained adapters or uncalled bases, had a mean Phred below 15, or lacked an exact constant-primer or identifier match. COPE v1.2.5 was used to merge the high-quality paired reads, and each unique nucleotide sequence was defined as a clonotype. MiTCR v1.1 was used to align the clonotypes against IMGT TRBV, TRBD and TRBJ reference segments. Analysis was restricted to V-J combinations with a frequency above 0.0001, which covered roughly 99% of repertoires. A TCS score was defined as the ratio of F50 (clonal expansion) to E x V (chaos), with BLOSUM62-based TCRdist applied between CDR3 peptides within each V-J. Welch's t-statistics and random forest reduced around 520 V-J features to 10 to 15, which were used in a naive Bayes classifier (R e1071). The public reads were quality trimmed at Q25 with fastp and then assembled into clones with MiXCR by TCRdb, keeping productive beta chains. Rows with one shared CDR3 protein collapse into an entry with the most common genes and DNA. Clone size and V and J calls follow TCRdb, not the original study. This sample comprises 490,000 or so distinct CDR3 sequences, under 25% of them detected only once. Clones ranked in the top ten supply less than 65% of the sample.

The study at large found these results: Most expanded thyroid clonotypes (frequency above 0.001) were also found in blood, which suggests that blood repertoires may mirror thyroid immune responses. Sample size was not statistically predetermined, and investigators were not blinded to group allocation. In validation, the model predicted progression to ophthalmopathy with approximately 70% sensitivity and 72.22% specificity, a median of about 6 months before onset. A 13 V-J signature model separated ophthalmopathy from stable hyperthyroidism, with around 91% sensitivity and roughly 81% specificity in cross-validation and 80%/75% in testing.

The sequence was obtained from a woman aged 70-85 years with Graves' ophthalmopathy. Sequencing was carried out using blood. The chain employs TRBV28 and TRBJ2-3; 6 matching bases give a weak D call of TRBD2. CDR3 reads: CASSLVGGGRDTQYF. The DNA is as follows: TGTGCCAGCAGTTTGGTTGGGGGAGGACGGGATACGCAGTATTTT.